Described below is a single T cell receptor beta chain sequence and its context. Its antigen is currently unknown. This CDR3 region has 12 residues. V shed 5 bases and J shed 3 bases, with 8 bases lying between them. Germline V CDR1 and CDR2: SEHNR, FQNEAQ (reference sequence). The data derive from a study of T cells in tuberculosis. Study results and caveats: Samples were chosen by availability of cryopreserved specimens. Shorter CDR3-alpha in active tuberculosis partly drove smaller distances.

Sequencing used immunoSEQ multiplex PCR; TCRdb keeps in-frame clones, though not all of them. The sample consists of about 23,000 clones, about 97% of them appearing once. The sample taken for sequencing was PBMCs. The receptor's source is a donor aged 10-29 years with latent tuberculosis or without tuberculosis infection. The chain couples TRBV7-9 to TRBJ2-7; TRBD2 might be the D (6 bases). Here the CDR3 reads CASSQTSYEQYF. The CDR3 region has the DNA TGTGCCAGCAGCCAGACTAGCTACGAGCAGTACTTC.